A selection of T cell receptor beta chains follows, all from one sample in a study of T cell changes during pregnancy in multiple sclerosis. The assay was immunoSEQ multiplex PCR, and TCRdb's table has in-frame clones only and misses some. The table shows some 89,000 clones, with 94% occurring only once. The specimen comprised peripheral blood, sampled in the third trimester of pregnancy. Source of these receptors: a female donor with multiple sclerosis, enrolled in a pregnancy study. CDR3s include the opening cysteine and the closing phenylalanine or tryptophan. A D gene is named only where the DNA matches it firmly. A clone size is listed for some rows: how often the clone was seen (once, few, many), or a class if it is expanded.

J	D	size	V	CDR3	DNA
TRBJ1-1	-	-	TRBV9	CASSAGENTEAFF	TGTGCCAGCAGCGCCGGGGAAAACACTGAAGCTTTCTTT
TRBJ1-3	-	-	TRBV7-9	CASITDRSGNTIYF	TGTGCCAGCATCACGGACAGATCTGGAAACACCATATATTTT
TRBJ2-5	-	-	TRBV10-3	CAIRNGASRETQYF	TGTGCCATCAGAAATGGGGCTTCGAGGGAGACCCAGTACTTC
TRBJ2-3	TRBD2	-	TRBV13	CASSTSSGENYF	TGTGCCAGCAGCACGTCTAGCGGGGAAAATTATTTT
TRBJ2-4	-	-	TRBV5-6	CASSLGQIAKNIQYF	TGTGCCAGCAGCCTCGGACAGATAGCCAAAAACATTCAGTACTTC
TRBJ1-6	-	-	TRBV27	CASSPDWRSYNSPLHF	TGTGCCAGCAGTCCGGACTGGCGGTCCTATAATTCACCCCTCCACTTT
TRBJ2-2	TRBD1	-	TRBV7-8	CASSLTPTGDTGELFF	TGTGCCAGCAGCTTAACCCCTACAGGGGACACCGGGGAGCTGTTTTTT
TRBJ1-5	-	-	TRBV7-2	CASSAGGGNQPQHF	TGTGCCAGCAGCGCCGGGGGGGGCAATCAGCCCCAGCATTTT
TRBJ1-2	-	-	TRBV6-5	CASRLELDSSYTF	TGTGCCAGCAGATTGGAGTTGGACTCCTCCTACACCTTC
TRBJ2-3	TRBD2	-	TRBV4-2	CASSQGLAGGPSTDTQYF	TGTGCCAGCAGCCAAGGACTAGCGGGGGGGCCTAGCACAGATACGCAGTATTTT
TRBJ2-7	TRBD2	-	TRBV6-1	CASSEFVAGNSYEQYF	TGTGCCAGCAGTGAATTTGTAGCGGGGAACTCCTACGAGCAGTACTTC
TRBJ1-2	TRBD1	-	TRBV6-5	CASSPGQAHYGYTF	TGTGCCAGCAGTCCGGGACAGGCCCACTATGGCTACACCTTC
TRBJ2-7	-	-	TRBV15	CATSRDLGGEQYF	TGTGCCACCAGCAGAGATCTCGGGGGCGAGCAGTACTTC
TRBJ2-7	TRBD1	-	TRBV18	CASSSRTGSSYEQYF	TGTGCCAGCTCATCACGGACAGGGAGCTCCTACGAGCAGTACTTC
TRBJ2-2	TRBD2	-	TRBV28	CASTSGGTSGPGELFF	TGTGCCAGCACCTCGGGGGGGACTAGTGGGCCCGGGGAGCTGTTTTTT
TRBJ2-5	-	once	TRBV7-6	CASSLALVEETQYF	TGTGCCAGCAGCTTAGCGCTAGTGGAAGAGACCCAGTACTTC
TRBJ2-5	TRBD1	-	TRBV7-6	CASRLAGTGFQETQYF	TGTGCCAGCAGGCTAGCCGGGACAGGCTTCCAAGAGACCCAGTACTTC
TRBJ2-7	TRBD2	-	TRBV10-3	CAALAGGQSSYEQYF	TGTGCCGCCCTAGCGGGGGGCCAAAGCTCCTACGAGCAGTACTTC
TRBJ1-5	-	-	TRBV4-1	CASSQAGGSNQPQHF	TGCGCCAGCAGCCAAGCGGGGGGTAGCAATCAGCCCCAGCATTTT
TRBJ1-5	TRBD1	-	TRBV10-3	CAIPSDRGLNQPQHF	TGTGCCATACCGTCGGACAGGGGCCTTAATCAGCCCCAGCATTTT
TRBJ2-7	-	-	TRBV6-1	CASSEVHRGGYEQYF	TGTGCCAGCAGTGAAGTTCACAGGGGGGGATACGAGCAGTACTTC
TRBJ2-7	TRBD1	-	TRBV6-5	CASSGRGLLYEQYF	TGTGCCAGCAGTGGCAGGGGGCTCCTCTACGAGCAGTACTTC
TRBJ1-1	-	-	TRBV6-1	CASSVYAPSYLVF	TGTGCCAGCAGTGTCTACGCCCCGTCGTACCTCGTCTTT
TRBJ2-7	-	-	TRBV5-6	CASSPQISYEQYF	TGTGCCAGCAGCCCACAGATCTCCTACGAGCAGTACTTC